A single sample gave rise to the 13 T cell receptor beta chains below, sequenced in a study of a mutant IDH1 vaccine in newly diagnosed glioma. Clones were sequenced by immunoSEQ multiplex PCR, and TCRdb holds only the in-frame ones, with some missing. The sample yields about 66,000 clones, approximately 84% seen once. Antigen specificity for these receptors is unknown. Time point: week 11, during vaccination. Doses consisted of 300 ug of mutant IDH1 20-mer peptide each, paired with topical imiquimod. The material sequenced was PBMCs, taken from a glioma patient whose treatment included an IDH1 peptide vaccine. Receptor source: a woman between 50 and 59 years old with glioma.

V usage is TRBV2 and J usage is TRBJ1-2, with 8 bases aligning to TRBD1. This CDR3 has 15 residues. Unmatched junction bases numbered 5, after V lost 1 base and J lost 4 bases. The germline V gene has CDR1 SNHLY and CDR2 FYNNEI. The CDR3 here is CASSEGRGPSYGYTF. The CDR3 DNA reads as TGTGCCAGCAGTGAAGGCAGGGGGCCTAGCTATGGCTACACCTTC.

This chain uses TRBV2 with TRBJ1-1, with a tentative D call TRBD1 (5 bases). V shed 6 bases and J shed 2 bases, with 10 bases lying between them. The CDR3 has 13 amino acids. Germline V gene lookup returns CDR1 SNHLY and CDR2 FYNNEI. The CDR3 coding sequence is TGTGCCAGCAGGTTCGGGGGTAACACTGAAGCTTTCTTT. It codes for CASRFGGNTEAFF.

V gene TRBV5-1 combines with J gene TRBJ1-5; 7 positions agree with TRBD1. The CDR3 runs 15 residues. V lost 2 bases to trimming and J lost 4 bases; unmatched junction nucleotides: 6. Germline values: CDR1 SGHRS, CDR2 YFSETQ. The CDR3, as DNA: TGCGCCAGCAGCTTAGGTACAGGGGAGAATCAGCCCCAGCATTTT. It specifies CASSLGTGENQPQHF.

V gene TRBV5-3 combines with J gene TRBJ2-6; a possible D gene is TRBD1 (6 bases). TRBV5-3 is reported as an ORF; its role is uncertain. This CDR3 spans 18 amino acids. V lost 5 bases and J 0 bases, leaving 18 bases between the germline ends. The CDR3 spells CARSTPGEGGSGANVLTF. The CDR3 DNA reads as TGTGCCAGAAGTACGCCTGGGGAAGGGGGCTCTGGGGCCAACGTCCTGACTTTC.

The chain employs TRBV29-1 and TRBJ2-3, with D possibly matching TRBD1 (5 bases). Germline V CDR1 and CDR2: SQVTM, ANQGSEA. This CDR3 has 13 amino acids. V was trimmed by 3 bases and J by 5 bases, leaving 12 bases between them. The CDR3 reads CSVDRQGGDTQYF. The CDR3 region has the DNA TGCAGCGTTGATAGGCAGGGTGGAGATACGCAGTATTTT.

V and J are TRBV4-1 and TRBJ2-5; no clear D. V shed 0 bases and J shed 0 bases, with 8 bases lying between them. This CDR3 spans 15 amino acids. Germline CDR1 is MGHRA and CDR2 is YSYEKL. CDR3 loop: CASSQDGRYQETQYF. In DNA, the CDR3 is TGCGCCAGCAGCCAAGACGGCAGGTACCAAGAGACCCAGTACTTC.

The chain is built from TRBV6-5 and TRBJ1-4; no definite D call. V gave up 0 bases and J gave up 4 bases, with 9 bases separating them. CDR3 length: 15 amino acids. Germline assignment: CDR1 MNHEY and CDR2 SVGAGI. This CDR3 is CASSYSSQSNEKLFF. The CDR3 region has the DNA TGTGCCAGCAGTTACTCGAGTCAGAGTAATGAAAAACTGTTTTTT.

The chain recombines TRBV23-1 with TRBJ1-1; 9 positions match TRBD1. TRBV23-1 carries the ORF label, with uncertain function. V gave up 3 bases and J gave up 3 bases; unmatched junction bases: 5. The CDR3 has 15 amino acids. The CDR3 bases are TGCGCCAGCAGTCAGCCCCGGGACAGGGACACTGAAGCTTTCTTT. Protein: CASSQPRDRDTEAFF.

This chain joins TRBV7-2 and TRBJ2-5, with TRBD1 identical over 7 bases. This CDR3 region has 15 residues. The germline V gene has CDR1 SGHTA and CDR2 FQGNSA. V was pared by 1 base and J by 5 bases, with 7 bases of the junction left unmatched. CDR3 loop: CASSLDTGVGETQYF. The CDR3 DNA reads TGTGCCAGCAGCTTAGACACAGGGGTTGGGGAGACCCAGTACTTC. Full variable domain (rest looked up from reference TRBV7-2 and TRBJ2-5): GAGVSQSPSNKVTEKGKDVELRCDPISGHTALYWYRQSLGQGLEFLIYFQGNSAPDKSGLPSDRFSAERTGGSVSTLTIQRTQQEDSAVYLCASSLDTGVGETQYFGPGTRLLVL.

The J gene is TRBJ2-7, the V gene TRBV5-1; TRBD1 matches 9 bases. The junction had 6 bases not matched to a gene; V was cut back by 4 bases and J by 7 bases. This CDR3 is 13 amino acids long. Germline lookup yields CDR1 SGHRS and CDR2 YFSETQ. CDR3 nucleotides: TGCGCCAGCAGCCCCGGGACAGGGTTGGAGCAGTACTTC. It specifies CASSPGTGLEQYF.

V usage is TRBV7-9 and J usage is TRBJ1-4; D gene ambiguous. Germline V gives CDR1 SEHNR, CDR2 FQNEAQ (reference sequence). The CDR3 runs 13 residues. The V end was cut by 2 bases, the J end by 6 bases, with 7 bases between. The CDR3 region has the DNA TGTGCCAGCAGCTTATTCTCTGATGAAAAACTGTTTTTT. Its translation: CASSLFSDEKLFF.

This sequence joins TRBV11-2 and TRBJ2-7; 13 nucleotides line up with TRBD2. This CDR3 is 16 amino acids long. V was clipped by 5 bases and J by 4 bases; unmatched bases: 8. Germline V gene sequence: CDR1 SGHAT, CDR2 FQNNGV. CDR3 coding DNA: TGTGCCAGCAGCCCGGAACTAGCGGGGGGGCCGTACGAGCAGTACTTC. Translating it yields CASSPELAGGPYEQYF.

The chain uses TRBV10-3 and TRBJ2-1; D may be TRBD1 or TRBD2 (5 bases each). The length of the CDR3 is 14 residues. Germline CDR1 is ENHRY and CDR2 is SYGVKD. V lost 2 bases to trimming and J lost 8 bases, with 13 bases between them. CDR3 sequence: CAISEVGAPDEQFF. The CDR3 DNA follows: TGTGCCATCAGTGAGGTCGGGGCCCCCGATGAGCAGTTCTTC.